The present T cell receptor (beta chain) was sequenced within a study of OX40 agonist ivuxolimab in advanced cancers. Data came from immunoSEQ multiplex PCR; TCRdb stores just in-frame clones and leaves some out. The data show fewer than 85,000 clones, about 88% seen once. Sequenced here: CD4+ or CD8+ T cells sorted from blood, sampled in a trial of the OX40 agonist ivuxolimab. This TCR was sampled from an adult with an advanced solid tumor such as melanoma, head and neck, liver or kidney cancer.

The CDR3 here is CASSLELNLEQFF. The CDR3 DNA sequence: TGCGCCAGCAGCTTGGAGCTGAACCTGGAGCAGTTCTTC. J is TRBJ2-1 and V is TRBV5-1; no reliable D call. Germline assignment: CDR1 SGHRS and CDR2 YFSETQ. The CDR3 sequence is 13 residues long. V lost 0 bases and J 10 bases, leaving 11 bases between the germline ends.